One and the same sample provided the 3 T cell receptor beta chains below, sequenced in a study of blood T cell repertoires in COVID-19. The table came from immunoSEQ multiplex PCR; TCRdb's copy has only in-frame clones and leaves some out. The data show over 450,000 clones, roughly 91% seen once. The sample comprised peripheral blood. The source is a woman aged 50 to 65 with COVID-19, enrolled during active disease.

This CDR3 is CASSLLASGGPSSYNEQFF. The DNA of the CDR3 is TGTGCCAGCAGCCTACTCGCTAGCGGGGGCCCCAGCTCCTACAATGAGCAGTTCTTC. This chain joins TRBV3-1 (or the pseudogene TRBV3-2) and TRBJ2-1; TRBD2 aligns across 10 bases. Germline CDR1 and CDR2: LGHDT and YNNKEL (reference sequence). CDR3 length equals 19 residues. Trimming at V came to 4 bases and at J to 0 bases, leaving 12 bases not matched to a gene.

The genes are TRBV2 and TRBJ1-6; TRBD1 matches 7 bases. This CDR3 is 16 amino acids long. Germline CDR1 and CDR2: SNHLY and FYNNEI. Trimming cost V 0 bases and J 2 bases; bases outside gene matches: 1. CDR3 in DNA: TGTGCCAGCAGTGAAGCGACAGGGACCTATAATTCACCCCTCCACTTT. The encoded protein is CASSEATGTYNSPLHF.

This chain uses TRBV3-1 (or the pseudogene TRBV3-2) with TRBJ1-2; D is ambiguous. Trimming pared 3 bases from V and 8 bases from J, leaving 13 bases between. Germline assignment: CDR1 LGHDT and CDR2 YNNKEL (reference sequence). The CDR3 spans 13 residues. The DNA of the CDR3 is TGTGCCAGCAGCCACCTCCAGTCGCACGGCTACACCTTC. Residues: CASSHLQSHGYTF.